One TCR beta chain is described in this entry. This sample was included in a study of T cell responses to AZD1222 COVID-19 vaccine. Study-level information: The analysis combined second doses at about 4 or about 12 weeks.

Clones were sequenced by immunoSEQ multiplex PCR, and TCRdb holds only the in-frame ones, with some missing. The table lists some 180,000 clones, about 87% of them singletons. The V and J ends lost 1 base and 5 bases, in that order; junction bases with no gene match: 5. Germline values: CDR1 LGHDT, CDR2 YNNKEL (reference sequence). The CDR3 length is 17 residues. The chain has TRBV3-1 (or the pseudogene TRBV3-2) and TRBJ2-1; 13 nucleotides line up with TRBD2. This receptor was identified in an adult in good health. The input for sequencing was peripheral blood, taken on day 0 of AZD1222 vaccination. In DNA form, the CDR3 reads TGTGCCAGCAGCCAAGTCGTGGGACTAGCGGGGAACAATGAGCAGTTCTTC. This encodes CASSQVVGLAGNNEQFF.